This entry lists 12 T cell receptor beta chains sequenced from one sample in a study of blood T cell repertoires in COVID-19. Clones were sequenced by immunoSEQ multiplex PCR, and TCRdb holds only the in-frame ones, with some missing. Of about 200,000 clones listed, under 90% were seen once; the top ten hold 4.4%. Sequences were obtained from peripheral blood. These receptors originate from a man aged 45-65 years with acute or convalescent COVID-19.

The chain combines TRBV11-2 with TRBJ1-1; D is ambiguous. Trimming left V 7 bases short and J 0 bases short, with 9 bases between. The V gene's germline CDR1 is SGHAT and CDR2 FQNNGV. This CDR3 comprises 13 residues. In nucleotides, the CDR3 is TGTGCCAGCACCCCCCAAATGAACACTGAAGCTTTCTTT. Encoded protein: CASTPQMNTEAFF.

For the CDR3, the DNA is TGTGCCAGCAGTTACTCAACAGGCTCTGGAAACACCATATATTTT. Protein: CASSYSTGSGNTIYF. This chain joins TRBV6-2 or TRBV6-3 and TRBJ1-3, with D possibly being TRBD1 (5 bases). V shed 0 bases and J shed 0 bases, with 6 bases lying between them. The CDR3 contains 15 residues. CDR1 and CDR2 from the germline V gene are MNHEY and SVGEGT.

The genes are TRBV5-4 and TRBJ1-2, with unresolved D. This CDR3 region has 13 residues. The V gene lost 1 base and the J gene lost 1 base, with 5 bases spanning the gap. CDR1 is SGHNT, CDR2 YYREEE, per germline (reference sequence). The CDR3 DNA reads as TGTGCCAGCAGCTTGTCATTTAACTATGGCTACACCTTC. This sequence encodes CASSLSFNYGYTF.

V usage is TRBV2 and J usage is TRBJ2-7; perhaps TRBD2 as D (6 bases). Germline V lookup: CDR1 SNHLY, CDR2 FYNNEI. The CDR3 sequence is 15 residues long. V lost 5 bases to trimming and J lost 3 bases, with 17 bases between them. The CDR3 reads CASSFLASEDYEQYF. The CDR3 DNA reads TGTGCCAGCAGTTTTTTGGCTAGCGAAGACTACGAGCAGTACTTC.

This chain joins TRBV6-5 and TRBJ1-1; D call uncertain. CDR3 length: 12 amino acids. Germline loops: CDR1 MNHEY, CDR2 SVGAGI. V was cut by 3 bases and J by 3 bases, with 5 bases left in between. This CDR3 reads CASSYADTEAFF. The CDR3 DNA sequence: TGTGCCAGCAGTTATGCGGACACTGAAGCTTTCTTT.

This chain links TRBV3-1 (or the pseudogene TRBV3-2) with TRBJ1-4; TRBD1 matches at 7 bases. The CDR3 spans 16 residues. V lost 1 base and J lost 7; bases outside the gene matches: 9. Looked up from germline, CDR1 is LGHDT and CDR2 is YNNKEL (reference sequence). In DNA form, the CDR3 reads TGTGCCAGCAGCCAAGGCAGGACAGGAGGGGGTGAAAAACTGTTTTTT. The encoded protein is CASSQGRTGGGEKLFF.

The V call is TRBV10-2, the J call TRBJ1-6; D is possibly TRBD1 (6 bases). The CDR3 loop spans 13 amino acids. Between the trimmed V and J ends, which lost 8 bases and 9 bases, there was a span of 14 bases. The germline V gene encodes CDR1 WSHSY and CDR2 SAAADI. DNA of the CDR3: TGCGCCAGCGGGGGCCAGGAGTTTTCACCCCTCCACTTT. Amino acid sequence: CASGGQEFSPLHF.

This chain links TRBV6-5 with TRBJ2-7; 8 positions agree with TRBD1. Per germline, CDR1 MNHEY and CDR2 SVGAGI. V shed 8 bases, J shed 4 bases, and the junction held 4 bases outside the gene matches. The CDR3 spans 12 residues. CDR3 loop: CASSTGAYEQYF. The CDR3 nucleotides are TGTGCCAGCTCGACAGGGGCTTACGAGCAGTACTTC.

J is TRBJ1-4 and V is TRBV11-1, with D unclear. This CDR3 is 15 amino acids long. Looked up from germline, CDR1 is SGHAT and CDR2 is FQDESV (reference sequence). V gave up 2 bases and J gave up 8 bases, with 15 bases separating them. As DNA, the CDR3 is TGTGCCAGCAGCTTAAGTGGGCTCCGCCGGGAAAAACTGTTTTTT. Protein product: CASSLSGLRREKLFF.

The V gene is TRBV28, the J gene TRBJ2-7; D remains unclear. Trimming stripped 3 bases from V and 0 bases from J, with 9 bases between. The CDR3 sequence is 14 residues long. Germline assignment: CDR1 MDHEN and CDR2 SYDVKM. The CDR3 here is CASSFEHVSYEQYF. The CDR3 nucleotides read TGTGCCAGCAGTTTTGAACACGTCTCCTACGAGCAGTACTTC.

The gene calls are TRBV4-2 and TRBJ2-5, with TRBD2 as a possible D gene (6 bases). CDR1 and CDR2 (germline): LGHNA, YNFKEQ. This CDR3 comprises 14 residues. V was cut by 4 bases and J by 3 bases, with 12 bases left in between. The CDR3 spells CASSLKWGEETQYF. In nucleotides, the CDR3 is TGTGCCAGCAGCCTAAAGTGGGGGGAAGAGACCCAGTACTTC.

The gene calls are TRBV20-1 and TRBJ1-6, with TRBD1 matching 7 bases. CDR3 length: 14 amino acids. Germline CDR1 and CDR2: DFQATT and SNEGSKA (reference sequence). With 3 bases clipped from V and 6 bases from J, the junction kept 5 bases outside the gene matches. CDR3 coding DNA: TGCAGTGCTAGTGGCGGGACAGCTAATTCACCCCTCCACTTT. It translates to CSASGGTANSPLHF.